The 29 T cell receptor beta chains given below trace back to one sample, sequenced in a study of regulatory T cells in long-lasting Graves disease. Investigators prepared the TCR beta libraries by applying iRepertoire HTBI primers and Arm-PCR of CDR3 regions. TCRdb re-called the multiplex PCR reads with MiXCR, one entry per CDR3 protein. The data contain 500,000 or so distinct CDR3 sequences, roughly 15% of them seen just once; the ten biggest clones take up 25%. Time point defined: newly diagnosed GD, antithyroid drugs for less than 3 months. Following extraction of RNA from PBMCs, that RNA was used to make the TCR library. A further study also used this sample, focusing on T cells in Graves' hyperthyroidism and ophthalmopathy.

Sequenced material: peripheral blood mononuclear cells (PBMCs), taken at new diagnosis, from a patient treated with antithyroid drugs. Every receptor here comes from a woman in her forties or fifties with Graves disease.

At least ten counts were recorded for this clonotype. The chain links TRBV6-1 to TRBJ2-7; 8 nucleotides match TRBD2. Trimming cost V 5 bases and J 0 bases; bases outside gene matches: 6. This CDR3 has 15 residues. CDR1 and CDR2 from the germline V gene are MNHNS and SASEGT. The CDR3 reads CASSTSGGFSYEQYF. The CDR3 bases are TGTGCCAGCAGTACCAGCGGGGGCTTCTCCTACGAGCAGTACTTC.

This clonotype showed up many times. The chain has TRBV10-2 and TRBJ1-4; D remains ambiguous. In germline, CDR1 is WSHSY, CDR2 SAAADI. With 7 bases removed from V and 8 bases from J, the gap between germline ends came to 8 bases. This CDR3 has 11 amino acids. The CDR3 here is CASTRDEKLFF. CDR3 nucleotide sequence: TGCGCCAGCACCAGAGACGAAAAACTGTTTTTT.

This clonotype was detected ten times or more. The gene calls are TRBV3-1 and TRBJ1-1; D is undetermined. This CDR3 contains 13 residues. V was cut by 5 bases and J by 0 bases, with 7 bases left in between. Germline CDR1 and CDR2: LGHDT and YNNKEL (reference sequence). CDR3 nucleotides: TGTGCCAGCAGCTGGGGTATGAACACTGAAGCTTTCTTT. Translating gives CASSWGMNTEAFF.

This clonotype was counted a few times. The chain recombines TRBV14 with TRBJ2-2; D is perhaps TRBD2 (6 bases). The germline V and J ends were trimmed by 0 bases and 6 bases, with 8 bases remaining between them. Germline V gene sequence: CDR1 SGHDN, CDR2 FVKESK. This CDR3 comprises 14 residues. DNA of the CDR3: TGTGCCAGCAGCCAAGACGGCGGGGCCGGGGAGCTGTTTTTT. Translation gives CASSQDGGAGELFF.

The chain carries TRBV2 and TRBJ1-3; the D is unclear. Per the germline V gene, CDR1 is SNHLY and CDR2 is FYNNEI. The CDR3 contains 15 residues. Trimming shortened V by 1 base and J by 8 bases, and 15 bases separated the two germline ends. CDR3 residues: CASSEGFREWDTIYF. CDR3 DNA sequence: TGTGCCAGCAGTGAAGGGTTCCGAGAGTGGGACACCATATATTTT. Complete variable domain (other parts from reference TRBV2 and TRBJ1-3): EPEVTQTPSHQVTQMGQEVILRCVPISNHLYFYWYRQILGQKVEFLVSFYNNEISEKSEIFDDQFSVERPDGSNFTLKIRSTKLEDSAMYFCASSEGFREWDTIYFGEGSWLTVV.

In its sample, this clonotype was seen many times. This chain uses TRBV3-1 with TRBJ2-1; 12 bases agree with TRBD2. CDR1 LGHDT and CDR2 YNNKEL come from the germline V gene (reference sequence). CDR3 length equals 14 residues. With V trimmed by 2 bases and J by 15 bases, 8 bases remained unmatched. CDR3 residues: CASSQPTLAGGLFF. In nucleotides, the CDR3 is TGTGCCAGCAGCCAACCTACCCTAGCGGGGGGGCTGTTCTTC.

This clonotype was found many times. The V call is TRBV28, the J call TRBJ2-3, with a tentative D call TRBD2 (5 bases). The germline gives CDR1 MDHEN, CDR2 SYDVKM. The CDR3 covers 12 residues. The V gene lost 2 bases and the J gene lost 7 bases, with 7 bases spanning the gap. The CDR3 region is CASSLRRNTQYF. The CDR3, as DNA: TGTGCCAGCAGTTTAAGGAGGAATACGCAGTATTTT. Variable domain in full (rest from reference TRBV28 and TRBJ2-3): DVKVTQSSRYLVKRTGEKVFLECVQDMDHENMFWYRQDPGLGLRLIYFSYDVKMKEKGDIPEGYSVSREKKERFSLILESASTNQTSMYLCASSLRRNTQYFGPGTRLTVL.

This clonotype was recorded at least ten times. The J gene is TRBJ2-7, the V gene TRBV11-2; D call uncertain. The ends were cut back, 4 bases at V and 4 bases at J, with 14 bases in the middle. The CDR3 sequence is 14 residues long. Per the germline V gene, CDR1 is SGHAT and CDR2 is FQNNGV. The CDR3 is CASSSPGRWYEQYF. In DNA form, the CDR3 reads TGTGCCAGCAGCTCACCGGGCCGATGGTACGAGCAGTACTTC.

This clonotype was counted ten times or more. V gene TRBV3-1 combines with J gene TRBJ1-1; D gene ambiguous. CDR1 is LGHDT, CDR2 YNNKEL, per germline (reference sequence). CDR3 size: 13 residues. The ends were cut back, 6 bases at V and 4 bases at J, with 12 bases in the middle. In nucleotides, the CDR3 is TGTGCCAGCAGTTTGACAACCACCACTGAAGCTTTCTTT. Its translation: CASSLTTTTEAFF.

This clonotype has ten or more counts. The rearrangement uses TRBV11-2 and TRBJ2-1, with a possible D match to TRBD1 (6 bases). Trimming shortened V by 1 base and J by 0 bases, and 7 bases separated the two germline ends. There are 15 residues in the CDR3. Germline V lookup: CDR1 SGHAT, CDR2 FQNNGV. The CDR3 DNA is TGTGCCAGCAGCTTAGTAGGGGGCTCCTACAATGAGCAGTTCTTC. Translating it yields CASSLVGGSYNEQFF.

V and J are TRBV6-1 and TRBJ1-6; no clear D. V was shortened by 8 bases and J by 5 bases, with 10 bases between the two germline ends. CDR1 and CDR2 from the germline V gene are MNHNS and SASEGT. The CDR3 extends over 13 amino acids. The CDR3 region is CASQPGHNSPLHF. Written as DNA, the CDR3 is TGTGCCAGCCAACCGGGTCATAATTCACCCCTCCACTTT.

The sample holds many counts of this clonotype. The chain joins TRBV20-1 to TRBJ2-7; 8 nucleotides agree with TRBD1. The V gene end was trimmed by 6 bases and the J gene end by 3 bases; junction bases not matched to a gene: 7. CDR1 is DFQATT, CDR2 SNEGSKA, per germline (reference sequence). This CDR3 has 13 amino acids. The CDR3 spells CSATRGQGYEQYF. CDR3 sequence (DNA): TGCAGTGCAACCAGGGGGCAAGGCTACGAGCAGTACTTC.

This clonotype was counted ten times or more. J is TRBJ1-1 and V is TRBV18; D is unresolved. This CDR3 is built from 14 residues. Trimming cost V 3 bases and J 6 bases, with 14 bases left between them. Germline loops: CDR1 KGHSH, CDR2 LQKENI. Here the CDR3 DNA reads TGTGCCAGCTCACCCCAGGTGAGCGGACCTGAAGCTTTCTTT. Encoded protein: CASSPQVSGPEAFF.

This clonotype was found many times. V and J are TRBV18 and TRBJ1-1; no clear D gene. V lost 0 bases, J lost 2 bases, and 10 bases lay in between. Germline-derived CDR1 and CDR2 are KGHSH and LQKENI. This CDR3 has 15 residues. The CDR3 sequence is CASSPPSTGNTEAFF. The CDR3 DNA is TGTGCCAGCTCACCACCGTCCACCGGAAACACTGAAGCTTTCTTT. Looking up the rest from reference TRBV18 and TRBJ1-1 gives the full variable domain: NAGVMQNPRHLVRRRGQEARLRCSPMKGHSHVYWYRQLPEEGLKFMVYLQKENIIDESGMPKERFSAEFPKEGPSILRIQQVVRGDSAAYFCASSPPSTGNTEAFFGQGTRLTVV.

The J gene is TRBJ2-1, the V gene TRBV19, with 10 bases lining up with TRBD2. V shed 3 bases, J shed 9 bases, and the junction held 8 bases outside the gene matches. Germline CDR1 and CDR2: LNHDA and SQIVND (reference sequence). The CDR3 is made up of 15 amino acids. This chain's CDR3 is CASSIRAGGRGEQFF. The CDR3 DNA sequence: TGTGCCAGTAGTATTAGAGCGGGGGGGCGGGGTGAGCAGTTCTTC. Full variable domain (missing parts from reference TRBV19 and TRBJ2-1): DGGITQSPKYLFRKEGQNVTLSCEQNLNHDAMYWYRQDPGQGLRLIYYSQIVNDFQKGDIAEGYSVSREKKESFPLTVTSAQKNPTAFYLCASSIRAGGRGEQFFGPGTRLTVL.

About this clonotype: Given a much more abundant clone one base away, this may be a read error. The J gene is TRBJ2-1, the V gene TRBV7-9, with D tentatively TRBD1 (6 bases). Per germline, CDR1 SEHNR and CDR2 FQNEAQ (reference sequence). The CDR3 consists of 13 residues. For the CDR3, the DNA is TGTACCAGCAGCCAGACAGGTAACAATGAGCAGTTCTTC. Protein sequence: CTSSQTGNNEQFF. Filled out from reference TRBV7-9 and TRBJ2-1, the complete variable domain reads DTGVSQNPRHKITKRGQNVTFRCDPISEHNRLYWYRQTLGQGPEFLTYFQNEAQLEKSRLLSDRFSAERPKGSFSTLEIQRTEQGDSAMYLCTSSQTGNNEQFFGPGTRLTVL.

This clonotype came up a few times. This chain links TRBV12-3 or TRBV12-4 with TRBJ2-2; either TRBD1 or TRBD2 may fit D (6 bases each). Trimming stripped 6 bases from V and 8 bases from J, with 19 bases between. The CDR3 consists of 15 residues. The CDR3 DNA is TGTGCCAGCAGCCCCCTAGGAGGGGGTCGAGGGGAGCTGTTTTTT. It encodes CASSPLGGGRGELFF.

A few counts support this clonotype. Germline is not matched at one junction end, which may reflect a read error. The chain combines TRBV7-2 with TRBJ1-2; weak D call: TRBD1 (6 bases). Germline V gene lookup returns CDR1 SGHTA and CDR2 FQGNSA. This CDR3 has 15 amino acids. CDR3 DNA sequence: TGTGCCAGCAGCTTAGACCTGGGGGCTAATTATGGCTACACCTTC. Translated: CASSLDLGANYGYTF. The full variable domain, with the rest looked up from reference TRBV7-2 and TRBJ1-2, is GAGVSQSPSNKVTEKGKDVELRCDPISGHTALYWYRQSLGQGLEFLIYFQGNSAPDKSGLPSDRFSAERTGGSVSTLTIQRTQQEDSAVYLCASSLDLGANYGYTFGSGTRLTVV.

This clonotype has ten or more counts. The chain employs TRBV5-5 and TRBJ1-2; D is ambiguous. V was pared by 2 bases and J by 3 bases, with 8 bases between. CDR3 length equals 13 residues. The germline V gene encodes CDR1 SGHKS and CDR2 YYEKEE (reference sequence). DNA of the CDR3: TGTGCCAGCAGCTTCCCGCAGGACTATGGCTACACCTTC. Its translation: CASSFPQDYGYTF.

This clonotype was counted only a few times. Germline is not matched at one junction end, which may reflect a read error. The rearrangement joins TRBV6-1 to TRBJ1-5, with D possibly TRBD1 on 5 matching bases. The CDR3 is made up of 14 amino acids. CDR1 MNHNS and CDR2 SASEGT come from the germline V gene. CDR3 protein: CASSDGGNNQRQHF. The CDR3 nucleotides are TGTGCCAGCAGTGATGGGGGAAACAATCAGCGCCAGCATTTT.

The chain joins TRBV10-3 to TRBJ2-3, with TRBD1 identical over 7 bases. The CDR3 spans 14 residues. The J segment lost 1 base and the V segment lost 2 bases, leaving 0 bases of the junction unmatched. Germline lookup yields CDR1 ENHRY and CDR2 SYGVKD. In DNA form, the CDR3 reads TGTGCCATCAGTGAGGACAGGGGCACAGATACGCAGTATTTT. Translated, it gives CAISEDRGTDTQYF.

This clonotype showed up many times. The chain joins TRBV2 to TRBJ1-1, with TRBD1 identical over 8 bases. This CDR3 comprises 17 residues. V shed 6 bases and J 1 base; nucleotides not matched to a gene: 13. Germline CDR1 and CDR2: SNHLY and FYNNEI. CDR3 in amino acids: CASRRTGWRSGNTEAFF. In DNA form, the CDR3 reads TGTGCCAGCAGAAGGACAGGGTGGCGCTCAGGGAACACTGAAGCTTTCTTT.

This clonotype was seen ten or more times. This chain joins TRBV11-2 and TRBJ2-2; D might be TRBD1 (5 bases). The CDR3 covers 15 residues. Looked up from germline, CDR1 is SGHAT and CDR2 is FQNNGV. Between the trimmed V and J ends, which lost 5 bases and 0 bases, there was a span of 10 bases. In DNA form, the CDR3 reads TGTGCCAGCAGCCTAGGACACGCGAACACCGGGGAGCTGTTTTTT. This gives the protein CASSLGHANTGELFF.

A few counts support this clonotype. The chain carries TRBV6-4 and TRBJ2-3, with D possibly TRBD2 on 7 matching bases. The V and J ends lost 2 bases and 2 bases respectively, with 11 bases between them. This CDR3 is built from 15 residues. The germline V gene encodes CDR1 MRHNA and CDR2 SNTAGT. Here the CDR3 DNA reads TGTGCCAGCAGTGACGGGGGGGCGTCCACAGATACGCAGTATTTT. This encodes CASSDGGASTDTQYF.

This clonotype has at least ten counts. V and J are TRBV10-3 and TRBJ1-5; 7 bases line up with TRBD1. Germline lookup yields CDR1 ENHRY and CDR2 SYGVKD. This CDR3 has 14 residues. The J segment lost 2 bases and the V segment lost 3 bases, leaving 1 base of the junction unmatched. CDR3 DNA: TGTGCCATCAGTGACACAGGGGGCAATCAGCCCCAGCATTTT. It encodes CAISDTGGNQPQHF.

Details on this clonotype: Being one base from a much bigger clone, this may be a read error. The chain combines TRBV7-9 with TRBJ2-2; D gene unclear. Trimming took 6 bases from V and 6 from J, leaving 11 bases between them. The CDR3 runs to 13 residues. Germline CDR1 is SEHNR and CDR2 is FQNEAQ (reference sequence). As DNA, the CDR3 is TGTGCCAGCAGATTCCAAGTGCCCGGGGAGCTGTTTTTT. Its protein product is CASRFQVPGELFF. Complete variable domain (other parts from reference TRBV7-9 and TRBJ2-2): DTGVSQNPRHKITKRGQNVTFRCDPISEHNRLYWYRQTLGQGPEFLTYFQNEAQLEKSRLLSDRFSAERPKGSFSTLEIQRTEQGDSAMYLCASRFQVPGELFFGEGSRLTVL.

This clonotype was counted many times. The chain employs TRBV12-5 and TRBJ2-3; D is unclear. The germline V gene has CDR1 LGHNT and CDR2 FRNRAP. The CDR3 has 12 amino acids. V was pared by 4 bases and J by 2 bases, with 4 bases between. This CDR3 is CASGSHTDTQYF. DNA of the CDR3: TGTGCTAGTGGTTCCCACACAGATACGCAGTATTTT. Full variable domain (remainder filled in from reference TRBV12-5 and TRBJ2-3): DARVTQTPRHKVTEMGQEVTMRCQPILGHNTVFWYRQTMMQGLELLAYFRNRAPLDDSGMPKDRFSAEMPDATLATLKIQPSEPRDSAVYFCASGSHTDTQYFGPGTRLTVL.

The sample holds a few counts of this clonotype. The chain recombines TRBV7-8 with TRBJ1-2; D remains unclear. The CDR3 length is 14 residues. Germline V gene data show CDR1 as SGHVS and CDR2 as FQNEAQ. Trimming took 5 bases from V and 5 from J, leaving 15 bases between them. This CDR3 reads CASSNKGISYGYTF. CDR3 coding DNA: TGTGCCAGCAGCAATAAAGGGATTTCGTATGGCTACACCTTC.

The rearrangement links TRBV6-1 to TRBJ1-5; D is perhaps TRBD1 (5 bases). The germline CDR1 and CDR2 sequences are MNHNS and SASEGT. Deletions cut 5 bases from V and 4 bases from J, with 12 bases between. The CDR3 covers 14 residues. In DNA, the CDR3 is TGTGCCAGCAGTCCGACAGACCAAAATCAGCCCCAGCATTTT. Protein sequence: CASSPTDQNQPQHF.